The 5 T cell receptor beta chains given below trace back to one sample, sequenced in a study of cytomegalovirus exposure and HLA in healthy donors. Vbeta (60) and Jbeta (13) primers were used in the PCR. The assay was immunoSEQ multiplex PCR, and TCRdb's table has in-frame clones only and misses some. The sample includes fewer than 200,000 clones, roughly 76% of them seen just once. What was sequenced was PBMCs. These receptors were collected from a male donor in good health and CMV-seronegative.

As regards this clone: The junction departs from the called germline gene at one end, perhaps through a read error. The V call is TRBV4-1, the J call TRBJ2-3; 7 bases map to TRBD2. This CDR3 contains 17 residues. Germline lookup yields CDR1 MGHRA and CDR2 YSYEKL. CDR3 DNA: TGCGCCAGCAGCCAACATCCGACCGAGACTAGCACAGATACGCAGTGTTTT. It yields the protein CASSQHPTETSTDTQCF.

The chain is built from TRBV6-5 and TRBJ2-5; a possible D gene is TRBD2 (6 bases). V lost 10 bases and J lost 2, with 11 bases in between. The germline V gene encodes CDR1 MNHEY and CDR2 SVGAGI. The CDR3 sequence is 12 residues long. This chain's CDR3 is CATRGFQETQYF. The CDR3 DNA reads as TGTGCCACCCGGGGGTTTCAAGAGACCCAGTACTTC.

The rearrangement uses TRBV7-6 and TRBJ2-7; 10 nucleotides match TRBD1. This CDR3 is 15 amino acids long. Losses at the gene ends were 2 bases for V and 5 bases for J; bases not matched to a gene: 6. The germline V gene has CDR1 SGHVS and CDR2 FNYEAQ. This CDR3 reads CASSLRRTGGNEQYF. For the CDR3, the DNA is TGTGCCAGCAGCTTACGGAGGACAGGGGGAAACGAGCAGTACTTC.

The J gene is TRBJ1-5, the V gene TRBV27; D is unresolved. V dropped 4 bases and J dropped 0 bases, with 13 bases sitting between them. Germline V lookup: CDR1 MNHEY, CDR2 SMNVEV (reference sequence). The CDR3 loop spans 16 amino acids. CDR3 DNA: TGTGCCAGCAGTTCCGATAGTACGTATAGCAATCAGCCCCAGCATTTT. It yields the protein CASSSDSTYSNQPQHF.

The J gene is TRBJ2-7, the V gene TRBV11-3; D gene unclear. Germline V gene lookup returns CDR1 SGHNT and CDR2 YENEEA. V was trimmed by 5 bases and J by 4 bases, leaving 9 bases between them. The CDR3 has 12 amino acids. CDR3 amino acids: CASSHGEYEQYF. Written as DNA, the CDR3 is TGTGCCAGCAGCCACGGAGAGTACGAGCAGTACTTC.